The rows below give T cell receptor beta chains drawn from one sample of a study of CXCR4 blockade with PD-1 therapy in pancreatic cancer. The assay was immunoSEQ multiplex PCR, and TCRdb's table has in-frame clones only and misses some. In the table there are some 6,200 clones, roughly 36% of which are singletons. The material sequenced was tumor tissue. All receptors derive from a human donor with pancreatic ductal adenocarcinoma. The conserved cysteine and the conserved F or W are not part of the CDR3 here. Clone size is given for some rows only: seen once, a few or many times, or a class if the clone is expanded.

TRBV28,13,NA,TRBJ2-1,ASMGRGTGDYEQF
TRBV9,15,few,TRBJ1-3,ASSVEGTVYSGNTIY
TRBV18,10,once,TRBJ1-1,ASSGATSEAF
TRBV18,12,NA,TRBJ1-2,ASSETGQDYGYT
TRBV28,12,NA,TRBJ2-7,ASRQTSGSVGQY
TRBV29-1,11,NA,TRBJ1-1,SLSNRDQTEAF
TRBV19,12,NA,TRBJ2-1,ASSRGEVFNEQF
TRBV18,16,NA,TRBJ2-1,ASSPPGPPGLHANEQF
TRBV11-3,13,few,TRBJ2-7,ASSNPTGGAYEQY
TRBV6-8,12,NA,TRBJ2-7,ASGDRGNSYEQY
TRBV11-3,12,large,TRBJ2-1,ASEYGSGYNEQF
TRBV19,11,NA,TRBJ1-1,ASTRRGVTEAF
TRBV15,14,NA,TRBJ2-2,ATSRVGGLVAGELF
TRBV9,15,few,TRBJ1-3,ASSVGDAPSSGNTIY
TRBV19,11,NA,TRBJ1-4,ASSRLSGEKLF
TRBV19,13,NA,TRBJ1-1,ASSIFGARNTEAF
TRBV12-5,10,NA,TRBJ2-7,ASGRDYFEQY
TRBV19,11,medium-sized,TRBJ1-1,ASKDRVNTEAF
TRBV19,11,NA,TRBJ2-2,ASSRTGSGELF
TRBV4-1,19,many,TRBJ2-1,ASSQALTSGNEMSSYNEQF
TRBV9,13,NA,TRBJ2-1,ASSVAPSSYNEQF
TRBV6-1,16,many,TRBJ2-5,ASSEERLAVLSGETQY
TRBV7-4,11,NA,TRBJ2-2,ASTRGLTGELF
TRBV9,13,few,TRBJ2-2,ASSVEPGGSGELF
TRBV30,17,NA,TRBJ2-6,AWQRTSGRTAPGANVLT
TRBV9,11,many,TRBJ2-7,ASSENGQGEQY
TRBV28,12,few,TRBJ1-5,ATLTTASNQPQH
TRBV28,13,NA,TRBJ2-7,ASSPWTSGNYEQY
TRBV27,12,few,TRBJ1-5,ASSYGNSNQPQH
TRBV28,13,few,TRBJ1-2,ASSLSRTGASGYT
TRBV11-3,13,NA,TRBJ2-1,ASSLVYGSQGEQF
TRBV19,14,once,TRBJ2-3,ASSMVGGPLADAQY
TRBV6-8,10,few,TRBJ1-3,ASRDTGNTIY
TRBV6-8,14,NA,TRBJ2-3,ASSYSIAGGTDTQY
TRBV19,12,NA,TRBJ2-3,ASSIYQGTDTQY
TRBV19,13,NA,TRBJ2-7,ASSWSSDTNYEQY
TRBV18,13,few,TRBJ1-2,ASSLGSGGSYGYT
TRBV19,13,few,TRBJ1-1,ASRRQARGRTEAF
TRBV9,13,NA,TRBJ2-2,ASCKGGWDTGELF
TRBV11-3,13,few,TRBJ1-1,ASSLEAGQVAEAF
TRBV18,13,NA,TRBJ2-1,ASSRKTSGYNEQF
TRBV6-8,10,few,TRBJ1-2,ASSYGAKGYT
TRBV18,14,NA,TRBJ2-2,ASSPMAGSNTGELF
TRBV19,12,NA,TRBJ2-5,ATSSGTSVETQY
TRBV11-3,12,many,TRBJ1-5,ASRSGVGNQPQH
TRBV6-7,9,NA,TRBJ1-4,ASRSNEKLF
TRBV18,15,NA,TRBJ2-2,ASSPPGLAGVYGELF
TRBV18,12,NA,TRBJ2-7,ASRPGTSGYEQY
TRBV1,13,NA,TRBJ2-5,ASSQPAGVVETQY
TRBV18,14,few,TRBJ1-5,ASSPPGQGRNQPQH
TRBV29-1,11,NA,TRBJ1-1,SVRPGVYTEAF
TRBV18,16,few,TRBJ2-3,ASSPMVSTRGSTDTQY
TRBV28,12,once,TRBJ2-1,ASTRPGGPREQF
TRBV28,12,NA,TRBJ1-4,ASSLQGENEKLF
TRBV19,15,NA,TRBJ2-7,ASSLTRGLAGINEQY